This T cell receptor beta chain was sequenced for a study of blood T cell repertoires in COVID-19. Study summary: COVID-19 samples collected from the United States, Italy and Spain covered acute and convalescent phases. The analysed material was cDNA or gDNA that came from T cells, B-cell-depleted T cells, or PBMCs.

In the authors' methods: Amplification from reference gene primers served as the basis for estimated nucleated cell counts. The data were produced by immunoSEQ multiplex PCR, yet TCRdb's version contains in-frame clones alone and is incomplete. The DNA was the basis for D and trimming; V, J and clone size are from that table. The repertoire includes 65,000 to 70,000 clones, 80% to 90% of them detected once, and 1.4% sits in the top ten. The sample consisted of peripheral blood. This sequence originates from a woman in her fifties or sixties with acute or convalescent COVID-19.

The CDR3 protein is CASSLFRGTGSGNTIYF. In DNA form, the CDR3 reads TGTGCCAGCAGCTTGTTCAGGGGGACCGGCTCTGGAAACACCATATATTTT. This chain uses TRBV5-4 with TRBJ1-3; 7 bases fit TRBD1. This CDR3 has 17 amino acids. The germline gives CDR1 SGHNT, CDR2 YYREEE (reference sequence). The trim removed 1 base at V and 0 bases at J, leaving 7 bases unmatched.